This T cell receptor beta chain was identified during a study of blood T cell repertoires in COVID-19. Background on the study: The United States, Italy and Spain provided the acute and convalescent COVID-19 samples. T cells, B-cell-depleted T cells, or PBMCs supplied cDNA or gDNA.

Authors' analysis steps: Reference gene primer amplification gave estimated nucleated cell counts. TCRdb's copy holds only in-frame clones and misses some; the assay was immunoSEQ multiplex PCR. The V and J calls and clone size come from that table; D and trimming were worked out from the DNA. The table has tens of thousands of clones, 60% to 85% seen once; the top ten hold around 5.1%. CDR3 length equals 16 residues. Germline CDR1 is LNHNV and CDR2 is YYDKDF (reference sequence). The V end lost 0 bases, the J end lost 5 bases, and 17 bases lay between the germline ends. Input material: peripheral blood. The rearrangement joins TRBV15 to TRBJ2-7; D is possibly TRBD1 (6 bases). This receptor was identified in a human donor in a cohort sampled during active COVID-19. CDR3 nucleotide sequence: TGTGCCACCAGCAGAGATCCACAGGGTATCGTCCACGAGCAGTACTTC. It specifies CATSRDPQGIVHEQYF.